This T cell receptor beta chain is drawn from a study of early T cells in non-severe SARS-CoV-2 infection. Whole-study context: Bulk RNA from unsorted whole blood was sequenced; chains were unpaired.

Unique molecular identifiers were affixed to single, distinct cDNA molecules. TCRdb re-analysed the 5' RACE reads in MiXCR, keeping a single row per CDR3 protein. The sample holds 75,000 to 100,000 distinct CDR3 sequences; around 17% are singletons and the top ten take around 1.3%. Findings and caveats of the study: Matching with VDJdb favored anti-spike CD8 responses (missing private and CD4 specificities).

The sample holds a few counts of this clonotype. The antigen remains undetermined. CDR1 is DFQATT, CDR2 SNEGSKA, per germline (reference sequence). V lost 1 base and J lost 7; bases outside the gene matches: 5. This CDR3 comprises 14 residues. Sequences were obtained from whole blood. The chain links TRBV20-1 to TRBJ2-1, with 9 positions matching TRBD1. The source of this sequence is an adult who was a healthcare worker with PCR-confirmed SARS-CoV-2 infection or an uninfected control (not recorded which). The CDR3 sequence: CSARGTGVRNEQFF. CDR3 coding DNA: TGCAGTGCTAGAGGGACAGGGGTTAGAAATGAGCAGTTCTTC.